This TCR beta chain was identified in a study of shared clonotypes between healthy human individuals. In the authors' methods: Owing to the provision of junction-only sequences devoid of quality scores by immunoSEQ, filtering differed. TCRdb's table, derived via immunoSEQ multiplex PCR, lists solely in-frame clones and lacks some. That table gives V, J and clone size, and the DNA gave D and trimming. The table records around 750,000 clones, around two thirds of them present only once. Germline V gene data show CDR1 as LNHDA and CDR2 as SQIVND (reference sequence). Trimming removed 10 bases at V and 4 bases at J, with 16 bases between. This CDR3 has 14 amino acids. Study-level points and caveats: Sorted-subset sequencing was shown by rarefaction to be incomplete despite large depth. Collection of samples was limited to blood; tissue repertoires likely differ.

Points on this clone: What it recognizes is unknown.

Sequenced input: memory CD4+ T cells sorted from blood. This sample's subset: CD45RA-negative fraction. The chain joins TRBV19 to TRBJ2-2; possibly TRBD1 or TRBD2 for D (5 bases each). The TCR sequence derives from a woman aged 30 to 39 in good health. This CDR3 is CATQASGRTGELFF. CDR3 DNA sequence: TGTGCCACCCAGGCGTCGGGGCGCACCGGGGAGCTGTTTTTT.